Shown below are 27 T cell receptor beta chains from a single sample sequenced in a study of shared clonotypes between healthy human individuals. Using immunoSEQ multiplex PCR, the repertoire was profiled, and TCRdb retains in-frame clones only, with some absent. Among over a million clones, approximately 97% were seen once, and the ten largest hold 0.95% to 1.5%. Sequenced input: naive CD4+ T cells sorted from blood. Subset indicated: CD45RA+ positively selected. The receptors were sampled from a young man in good health.

The chain uses TRBV19 and TRBJ2-7; possible D gene TRBD1, 6 bases. CDR1 and CDR2 (germline): LNHDA, SQIVND (reference sequence). V lost 1 base and J lost 1, with 11 bases in between. This CDR3 has 15 amino acids. As DNA, the CDR3 is TGTGCCAGTAGTATAGTCGCACAGGGTTCCTACGAGCAGTACTTC. This translates into CASSIVAQGSYEQYF.

V gene TRBV5-4 combines with J gene TRBJ2-3; TRBD2 might be the D (6 bases). This CDR3 region has 14 residues. The germline V and J ends were trimmed by 4 bases and 4 bases, with 13 bases remaining between them. The germline V gene encodes CDR1 SGHNT and CDR2 YYREEE (reference sequence). CDR3 protein: CASSASGDSDTQYF. The CDR3, as DNA: TGTGCCAGCAGCGCGTCGGGGGATTCAGATACGCAGTATTTT.

This clone showed up just once. This chain connects TRBV6-6 to TRBJ2-2, with TRBD2 matching 8 bases. J was trimmed by 3 bases and V by 6 bases; bases with no gene match: 9. This CDR3 spans 16 amino acids. In germline, CDR1 is MNHNY, CDR2 SVGAGI (reference sequence). CDR3 residues: CASSPPGGPDTGELFF. Here the CDR3 DNA reads TGTGCCAGCAGCCCCCCGGGAGGGCCGGACACCGGGGAGCTGTTTTTT.

This chain links TRBV13 with TRBJ2-3; 9 nucleotides line up with TRBD2. Germline CDR1 reads PRHDT; CDR2 reads FYEKMQ (reference sequence). With V trimmed by 1 base and J by 6 bases, 5 bases remained unmatched. There are 15 residues in the CDR3. The CDR3 loop is CASSLDPSGMDTQYF. CDR3 DNA: TGTGCCAGCAGCTTAGACCCTAGCGGGATGGATACGCAGTATTTT.

The rearrangement links TRBV6-5 to TRBJ2-1; D call uncertain. The V end lost 2 bases, the J end lost 7 bases, and 6 bases lay between the germline ends. The germline gives CDR1 MNHEY, CDR2 SVGAGI. CDR3 length: 12 residues. CDR3 bases: TGTGCCAGCAGTTACGGAGTTAATGAGCAGTTCTTC. It translates to CASSYGVNEQFF.

This sequence joins TRBV19 and TRBJ2-7; TRBD2 matches at 8 bases. After removal of 1 base from V and 3 bases from J, the junction contained 5 bases not matched to a gene. CDR1 is LNHDA and CDR2 is SQIVND in the germline V gene (reference sequence). The CDR3 length is 15 residues. In DNA form, the CDR3 reads TGTGCCAGTAGTATAGCAGCGGGAGACCTCTACGAGCAGTACTTC. Translation gives CASSIAAGDLYEQYF.

V is TRBV7-2 and J is TRBJ1-5; possibly TRBD1 for D (5 bases). This CDR3 is built from 13 residues. Germline V lookup: CDR1 SGHTA, CDR2 FQGNSA. The V end lost 3 bases, the J end lost 7 bases, and 10 bases lay between the germline ends. The CDR3 loop is CASSLAGMQPQHF. CDR3 in DNA: TGTGCCAGCAGCTTGGCAGGGATGCAGCCCCAGCATTTT.

The V gene is TRBV28, the J gene TRBJ2-2, with TRBD2 identical over 13 bases. This CDR3 spans 18 amino acids. With V trimmed by 3 bases and J by 9 bases, 13 bases remained unmatched. The germline V gene has CDR1 MDHEN and CDR2 SYDVKM. In nucleotides, the CDR3 is TGTGCCAGCAGTTTGAACCCCCCCGGGACTAGCGGGATCAGGGAGCTGTTTTTT. Translated: CASSLNPPGTSGIRELFF.

With respect to this clone: The sample carries other DNA sequences with the same CDR3. The chain recombines TRBV5-1 with TRBJ2-1; 7 bases fit TRBD2. The trim removed 2 bases at V and 0 bases at J, leaving 5 bases unmatched. CDR1 SGHRS and CDR2 YFSETQ come from the germline V gene. The CDR3 spans 16 residues. CDR3 sequence: CASSFGGGSSYNEQFF. CDR3 coding DNA: TGCGCCAGCAGCTTCGGCGGGGGAAGCTCCTACAATGAGCAGTTCTTC.

This chain links TRBV5-4 with TRBJ2-4; D assignment may be TRBD1 or TRBD2 (5 bases each). Germline CDR1 is SGHNT and CDR2 is YYREEE (reference sequence). The CDR3 has 14 residues. V dropped 0 bases and J dropped 6 bases, with 10 bases sitting between them. CDR3 in amino acids: CASSLVGDRNIQYF. CDR3 nucleotide sequence: TGTGCCAGCAGCTTGGTAGGGGACCGAAACATTCAGTACTTC.

The chain carries TRBV2 and TRBJ2-2; no definite D call. This CDR3 spans 12 amino acids. V was clipped by 7 bases and J by 6 bases, with 9 bases between them. Germline lookup yields CDR1 SNHLY and CDR2 FYNNEI. The CDR3 DNA reads as TGTGCCAGCAAACTCCCGGCCGGGGAGCTGTTTTTT. Protein product: CASKLPAGELFF.

The V call is TRBV14, the J call TRBJ1-1; no clear D gene. V lost 2 bases and J lost 2, with 9 bases in between. The CDR3 covers 14 residues. The germline V gene encodes CDR1 SGHDN and CDR2 FVKESK. The CDR3 DNA reads TGTGCCAGCAGCCAACAGGCCGTAAACACTGAAGCTTTCTTT. Amino acid sequence: CASSQQAVNTEAFF.

The CDR3 region has the DNA TGTGCCAGCAGCCCCCGGGACAGGGGGCTGAGGGGCACTGAAGCTTTCTTT. It specifies CASSPRDRGLRGTEAFF. The V gene is TRBV7-9, the J gene TRBJ1-1; 12 nucleotides match TRBD1. Trimming removed 5 bases from V and 4 bases from J; junction bases left unmatched: 11. This CDR3 comprises 17 residues. Germline assignment: CDR1 SEHNR and CDR2 FQNEAQ (reference sequence).

The chain couples TRBV28 to TRBJ1-3, with D perhaps TRBD1 (5 bases). V was shortened by 3 bases and J by 0 bases, with 15 bases between the two germline ends. The CDR3 totals 17 residues. CDR1 MDHEN and CDR2 SYDVKM come from the germline V gene. The CDR3 loop is CASSFRLLRASGNTIYF. In DNA form, the CDR3 reads TGTGCCAGCAGTTTTCGCCTCCTCAGGGCCTCTGGAAACACCATATATTTT. Full variable domain (outside the CDR3, taken from reference TRBV28 and TRBJ1-3): DVKVTQSSRYLVKRTGEKVFLECVQDMDHENMFWYRQDPGLGLRLIYFSYDVKMKEKGDIPEGYSVSREKKERFSLILESASTNQTSMYLCASSFRLLRASGNTIYFGEGSWLTVV.

The rearrangement joins TRBV11-2 to TRBJ2-2; a possible D gene is TRBD2 (5 bases). The CDR3 is 13 amino acids. CDR1 is SGHAT, CDR2 FQNNGV, per germline. The V end lost 4 bases, the J end lost 4 bases, and 7 bases lay between the germline ends. The CDR3 loop reads CASSWGVTGELFF. The CDR3 DNA sequence: TGTGCCAGCAGCTGGGGAGTCACCGGGGAGCTGTTTTTT.

The V and J genes are TRBV4-1 and TRBJ2-1; 11 bases are shared with TRBD2. V was clipped by 2 bases and J by 6 bases; unmatched bases: 9. The germline V gene encodes CDR1 MGHRA and CDR2 YSYEKL. The CDR3 is made up of 17 amino acids. The CDR3 region has the DNA TGCGCCAGCAGCCAAACCTATAGCGGGAGGGCCTCCAATGAGCAGTTCTTC. This gives the protein CASSQTYSGRASNEQFF.

The table lists this clone with a count of one. The rearrangement joins TRBV5-1 to TRBJ1-1; D uncertain. The CDR3 loop spans 16 amino acids. The germline V and J ends were trimmed by 6 bases and 1 base, with 19 bases remaining between them. CDR1 is SGHRS, CDR2 YFSETQ, per germline. In nucleotides, the CDR3 is TGCGCCAGCAAGCAGGCCGGAGGTAAAAAGAACACTGAAGCTTTCTTT. Amino acids: CASKQAGGKKNTEAFF.

Turning to this clone: One end of the junction varies from germline; a read error may be responsible. This rearrangement joins TRBV19 to TRBJ2-1; possible D gene TRBD1, 5 bases. The CDR3 totals 13 residues. Germline V gives CDR1 LNHDA, CDR2 SQIVND (reference sequence). The CDR3 loop is CASSIDPGPSRVF. For the CDR3, the DNA is TGTGCCAGTAGTATAGATCCCGGGCCCTCCAGGGTCTTC.

CDR3 region: CASSIYPGSTYEQYF. CDR3 in DNA: TGTGCCAGTAGTATTTACCCCGGCTCAACCTACGAGCAGTACTTC. The J gene is TRBJ2-7, the V gene TRBV19; D gene uncertain. Trimming removed 3 bases at V and 2 bases at J, with 14 bases between. Germline CDR1 and CDR2: LNHDA and SQIVND (reference sequence). The CDR3 length is 15 residues.

The chain employs TRBV27 and TRBJ2-7; D perhaps matches TRBD2 (5 bases). Trimming left V 7 bases short and J 3 bases short, with 16 bases between. This CDR3 region has 14 residues. Germline V gene data show CDR1 as MNHEY and CDR2 as SMNVEV (reference sequence). The CDR3 DNA reads TGTGCCAGCAATAAACGGAGGACGGGCTACGAGCAGTACTTC. The encoded protein is CASNKRRTGYEQYF.

V gene TRBV19 combines with J gene TRBJ2-3; no clear D gene. V dropped 0 bases and J dropped 8 bases, with 12 bases sitting between them. Germline V gives CDR1 LNHDA, CDR2 SQIVND (reference sequence). The CDR3 has 14 residues. The CDR3 region is CASSIDPSGGTQYF. In DNA, the CDR3 is TGTGCCAGTAGTATAGATCCGTCCGGCGGTACGCAGTATTTT.

The CDR3: CASSQRRQVADTGELFF. The CDR3 DNA is TGTGCCAGCAGCCAGCGGAGACAGGTAGCGGACACCGGGGAGCTGTTTTTT. V gene TRBV13 combines with J gene TRBJ2-2; possibly TRBD1 or TRBD2 for D (6 bases each). The CDR3 contains 17 residues. The V gene lost 5 bases and the J gene lost 3 bases, with 19 bases spanning the gap. Germline CDR1 reads PRHDT; CDR2 reads FYEKMQ (reference sequence).

The chain's CDR3 is CASKVGTGNQPQHF. The CDR3 coding sequence is TGTGCCAGCAAGGTCGGGACGGGCAATCAGCCCCAGCATTTT. The chain carries TRBV6-5 and TRBJ1-5; tentatively, D is TRBD1 (5 bases). CDR1 and CDR2 from the germline V gene are MNHEY and SVGAGI. Trimming shortened V by 7 bases and J by 2 bases, and 12 bases separated the two germline ends. This CDR3 spans 14 amino acids.

J is TRBJ2-2 and V is TRBV7-2, with a possible D match to TRBD2 (6 bases). The V and J ends lost 6 bases and 1 base respectively, with 15 bases between them. The CDR3 contains 16 residues. In germline, CDR1 is SGHTA, CDR2 FQGNSA. The CDR3 nucleotides are TGTGCCAGCAGGTCGGGACTTCCCCTGAACACCGGGGAGCTGTTTTTT. Amino acid sequence: CASRSGLPLNTGELFF. The whole variable domain, filled in from reference TRBV7-2 and TRBJ2-2, reads GAGVSQSPSNKVTEKGKDVELRCDPISGHTALYWYRQSLGQGLEFLIYFQGNSAPDKSGLPSDRFSAERTGGSVSTLTIQRTQQEDSAVYLCASRSGLPLNTGELFFGEGSRLTVL.

The chain uses TRBV6-4 and TRBJ2-5, with TRBD1 identical over 11 bases. The CDR3 contains 16 residues. V was pared by 7 bases and J by 6 bases, with 13 bases of the junction left unmatched. Looked up from germline, CDR1 is MRHNA and CDR2 is SNTAGT. The CDR3 bases are TGTGCCAGCATTCGGGACAGGGGGTTTTTCGTGAAGACCCAGTACTTC. It is translated as CASIRDRGFFVKTQYF.

This chain links TRBV10-1 with TRBJ2-7; D is undetermined. Trimming took off 2 bases at V and 5 bases at J, with 22 bases between the two ends. Germline V gives CDR1 WNHNN, CDR2 SYGVQD (reference sequence). The CDR3 has 17 residues. CDR3 loop: CASSESAGFRDHHEQYF. In DNA form, the CDR3 reads TGCGCCAGCAGTGAGAGTGCAGGCTTCCGTGACCACCACGAGCAGTACTTC.

In this sample, this clone turned up a few times. The chain couples TRBV7-2 to TRBJ2-7; tentatively, D is TRBD2 (5 bases). CDR3 length: 15 amino acids. Germline CDR1 reads SGHTA; CDR2 reads FQGNSA. Deletions cut 3 bases from V and 5 bases from J, with 17 bases between. CDR3 sequence (DNA): TGTGCCAGCAGCTTTACTTTGCGGGTTCCGGACGAGCAGTACTTC. Its translation: CASSFTLRVPDEQYF.